What follows are 2 T cell receptor beta chains derived from one specimen sequenced in a study of vaccination and CD4 T cells after COVID-19 (dated by TCRdb to the early 2020s). Which antigens these TCRs recognize remains unknown. Receptor amplification or capture employed PCR. The listed sequencing device is Illumina iSeq 100. TCR sequencing of DNA from cultured CD4+ T cells used the Oncomine TCR Beta short-read assay at the Johns Hopkins FTIC core. Starting from the raw public reads, TCRdb applied fastp trimming at Q25, assembled clones with MiXCR and retained in-frame beta chains. Merged by CDR3 protein, the rows form single entries marked with the most common genes and DNA. The sample table shows 6,500 to 10,000 distinct CDR3 sequences, and 45% are seen once. Clones ranked in the top ten supply roughly a fifth of the sample. The intended sense of this specimen's treatment or condition label: roughly 10-day PBMC culture with coronavirus spike peptide pools or control peptides (ViraFEST assay). CD4+ T cells from unexposed donors were collected before the COVID-19 pandemic (2011-2018).

The sequenced sample consisted of CD4+ T cells from blood, cultured in vitro. These receptors were collected from a human donor in good health.

This chain links TRBV20-1 with TRBJ2-2, with D perhaps matching TRBD2 (5 bases). Germline V gene data show CDR1 as DFQATT and CDR2 as SNEGSKA (reference sequence). The CDR3 extends over 14 amino acids. V shed 3 bases and J shed 5 bases, with 13 bases lying between them. This CDR3 is CSARATRWTGELFF. In nucleotides, the CDR3 is TGCAGTGCTAGGGCTACTAGATGGACCGGGGAGCTGTTTTTT.

The chain uses TRBV6-1 and TRBJ1-2; D remains ambiguous. Deletions cut 5 bases from V and 0 bases from J, with 13 bases between. The CDR3 length is 15 residues. The germline gives CDR1 MNHNS, CDR2 SASEGT. This chain's CDR3 is CASSTLALANYGYTF. DNA of the CDR3: TGTGCCAGCAGTACCCTGGCATTAGCTAACTATGGCTACACCTTC.